Here is one T cell receptor (beta chain) with its context. Its target is unknown. These data are taken from a study of cytomegalovirus exposure and HLA in healthy donors. Overall study findings and caveats: The study recorded some 160 TCR beta chains that were cytomegalovirus-associated.

Losses at the gene ends were 10 bases for V and 2 bases for J; bases not matched to a gene: 11. In germline, CDR1 is SGHTA, CDR2 FQGTGA. CDR3 length: 15 amino acids. With 60 Vbeta and 13 Jbeta primers, the PCR was carried out. Repertoires were generated with immunoSEQ multiplex PCR, while TCRdb's copy carries only in-frame clones and drops some. The table records more than 130,000 clones, approximately 73% of them present only once. The J gene is TRBJ2-3, the V gene TRBV7-3, with 8 nucleotides matching TRBD2. Material: PBMCs. This clonotype was obtained from a human donor in good health. The CDR3 here is CATSEGGGHTDTQYF. CDR3 nucleotide sequence: TGTGCCACCTCGGAGGGCGGGGGGCACACAGATACGCAGTATTTT. The variable domain in full, with the rest retrieved from reference TRBV7-3 and TRBJ2-3, is GAGVSQTPSNKVTEKGKYVELRCDPISGHTALYWYRQSLGQGPEFLIYFQGTGAADDSGLPNDRFFAVRPEGSVSTLKIQRTERGDSAVYLCATSEGGGHTDTQYFGPGTRLTVL.